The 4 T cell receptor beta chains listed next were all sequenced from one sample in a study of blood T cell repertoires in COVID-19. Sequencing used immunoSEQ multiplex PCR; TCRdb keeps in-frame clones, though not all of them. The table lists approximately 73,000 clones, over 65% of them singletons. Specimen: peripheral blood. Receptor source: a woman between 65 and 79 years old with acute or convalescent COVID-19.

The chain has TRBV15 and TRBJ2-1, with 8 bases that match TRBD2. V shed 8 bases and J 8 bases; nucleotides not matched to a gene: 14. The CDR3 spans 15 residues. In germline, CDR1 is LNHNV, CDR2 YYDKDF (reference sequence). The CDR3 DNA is TGTGCCACCCTCCCGGGAAGCGGGAGAGGCGATGAGCAGTTCTTC. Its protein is CATLPGSGRGDEQFF.

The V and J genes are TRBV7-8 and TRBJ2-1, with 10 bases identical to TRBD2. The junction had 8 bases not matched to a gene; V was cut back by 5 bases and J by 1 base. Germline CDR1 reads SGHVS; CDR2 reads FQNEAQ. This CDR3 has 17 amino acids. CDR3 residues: CASSGLAGVGSYNEQFF. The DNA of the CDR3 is TGTGCCAGCAGCGGCCTAGCGGGAGTCGGGTCCTACAATGAGCAGTTCTTC.

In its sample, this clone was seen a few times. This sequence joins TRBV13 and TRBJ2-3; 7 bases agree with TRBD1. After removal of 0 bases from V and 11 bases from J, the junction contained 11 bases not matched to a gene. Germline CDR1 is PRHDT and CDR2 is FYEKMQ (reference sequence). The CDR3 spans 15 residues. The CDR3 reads CASSLGIHSQGLQYF. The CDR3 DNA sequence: TGTGCCAGCAGCTTAGGGATCCATTCACAGGGGTTGCAGTATTTT.

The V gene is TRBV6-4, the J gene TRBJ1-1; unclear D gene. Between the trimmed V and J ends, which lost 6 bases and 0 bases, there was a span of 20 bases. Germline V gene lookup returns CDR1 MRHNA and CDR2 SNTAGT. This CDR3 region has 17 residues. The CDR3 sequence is CASRVAGRKYLNTEAFF. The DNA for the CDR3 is TGTGCCAGCAGGGTTGCAGGCAGAAAGTACCTGAACACTGAAGCTTTCTTT.